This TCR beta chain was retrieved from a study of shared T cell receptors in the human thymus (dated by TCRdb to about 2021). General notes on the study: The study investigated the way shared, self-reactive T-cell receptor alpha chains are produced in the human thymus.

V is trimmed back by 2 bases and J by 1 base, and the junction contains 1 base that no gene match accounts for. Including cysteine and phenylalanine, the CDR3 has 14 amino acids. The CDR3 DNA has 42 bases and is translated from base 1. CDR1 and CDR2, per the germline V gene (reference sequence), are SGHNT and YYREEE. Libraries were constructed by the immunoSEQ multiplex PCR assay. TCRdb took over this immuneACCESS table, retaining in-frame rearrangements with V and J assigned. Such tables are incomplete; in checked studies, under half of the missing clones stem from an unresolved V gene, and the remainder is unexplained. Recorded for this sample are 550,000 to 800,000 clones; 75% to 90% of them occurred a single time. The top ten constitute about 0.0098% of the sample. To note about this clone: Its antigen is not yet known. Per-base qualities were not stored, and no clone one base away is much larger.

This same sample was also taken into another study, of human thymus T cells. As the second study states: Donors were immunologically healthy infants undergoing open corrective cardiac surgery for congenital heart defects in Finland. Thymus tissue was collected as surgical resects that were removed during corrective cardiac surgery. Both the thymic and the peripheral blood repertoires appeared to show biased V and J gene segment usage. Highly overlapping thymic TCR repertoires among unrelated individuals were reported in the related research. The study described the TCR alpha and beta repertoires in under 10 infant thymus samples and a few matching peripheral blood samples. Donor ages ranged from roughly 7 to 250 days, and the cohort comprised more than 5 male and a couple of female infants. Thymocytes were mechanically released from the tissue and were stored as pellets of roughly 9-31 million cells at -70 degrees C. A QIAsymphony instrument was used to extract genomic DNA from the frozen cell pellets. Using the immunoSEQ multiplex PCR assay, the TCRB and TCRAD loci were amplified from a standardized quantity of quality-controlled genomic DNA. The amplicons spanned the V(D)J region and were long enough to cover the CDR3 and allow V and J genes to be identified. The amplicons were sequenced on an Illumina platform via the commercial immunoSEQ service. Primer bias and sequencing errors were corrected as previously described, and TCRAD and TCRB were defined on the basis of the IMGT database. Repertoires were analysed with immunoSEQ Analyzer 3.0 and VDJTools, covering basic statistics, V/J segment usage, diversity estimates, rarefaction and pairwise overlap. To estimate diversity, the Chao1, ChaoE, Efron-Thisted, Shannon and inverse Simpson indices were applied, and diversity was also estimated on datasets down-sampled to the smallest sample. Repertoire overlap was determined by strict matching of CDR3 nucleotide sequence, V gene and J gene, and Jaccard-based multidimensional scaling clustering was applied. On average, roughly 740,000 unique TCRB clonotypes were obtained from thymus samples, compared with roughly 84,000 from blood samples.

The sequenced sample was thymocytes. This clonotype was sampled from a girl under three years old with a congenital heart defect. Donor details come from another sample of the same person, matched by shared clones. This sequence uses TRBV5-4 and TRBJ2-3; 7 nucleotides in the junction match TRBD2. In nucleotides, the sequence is TGTGCCAGCAGCTTCCGGGGGGGCACAGATACGCAGTATTTT. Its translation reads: CASSFRGGTDTQYF.